This T cell receptor (beta chain) was obtained from a study of persistence of HIV-infected CD4 T cells. Study-wide context: Suppressive ART had lasted a median of about 8 years. Study-level points and caveats: Antigen-responding cells were enriched for degenerate expanded CDR3beta sequences.

Turning to this clone: Its antigen is not known.

The germline V gene encodes CDR1 LGHNA and CDR2 YNFKEQ. V gave up 0 bases and J gave up 7 bases, with 9 bases separating them. The CDR3 is 13 residues long. This was the immunoSEQ version 4 assay in survey mode. Genomic DNA was diluted to around 10 ng/uL, up to roughly 1 ug per sample. Some clones are missing from TCRdb's copy, which holds only in-frame ones; the method was immunoSEQ multiplex PCR. This table has around 24,000 clones, around 67% appearing once. Overlapping HIV-1 Gag 15-mer peptides at around 0.91 ug per peptide per mL were used. Sorting selected CD4+ T cells upregulating both CD40 ligand and CD69. For less than 20 hours, CD8-depleted PBMCs received anti-CD28/CD49d costimulation, a CD40-blocking antibody and enfuvirtide.

The clonotype comes from an adult man with HIV who was CMV-seropositive. The specimen comprised CD4+ T cells sorted from PBMCs after roughly 18-hour stimulation, sampled from a patient who received antiretroviral therapy. This chain links TRBV4-2 with TRBJ1-1; D remains unclear. The CDR3 loop reads CASSQDIGYEAFF. CDR3 in DNA: TGTGCCAGCAGCCAAGATATCGGTTATGAAGCTTTCTTT.